This TCR beta chain was identified in a study of blood T cell repertoires in COVID-19 (dated by TCRdb to 2018 to 2021). Looking at the study overall: Samples from collaborators originated in the United States, Italy and Spain and spanned both the acute and convalescent phases of COVID-19. The prospective study material was composed of cDNA or gDNA derived from T cells, B-cell-depleted T cells, or PBMCs. Deeply sampled blood TCRbeta repertoires from subjects exposed to, actively infected with, or recovered from COVID-19 were included in the dataset. The repertoires were released in a freely available public database intended as a resource for research on the immune response to SARS-CoV-2. The samples were drawn from the first 160 participants of the ongoing ImmuneRACE study and from 1,254 subjects provided by 6 global collaborators. Nearly every sample came with metadata listing a de-identified subject ID, COVID-19 status, age in years and sex. HLA class I and class II types, where available, came from metadata supplied by the sample provider rather than from assay-based typing.

Another Seattle source contributed samples from volunteer blood donors who had recovered from COVID-19. Collaborating institutions collected whole blood in K2EDTA tubes following their own protocols. Collaborator samples were shipped for TCRbeta analysis as frozen whole blood, isolated PBMCs, or DNA extracted from either sample type. The study at large found these results: The quantity of clinical and demographic metadata differed by source and by participant and was supplied without curation.

TCRbeta CDR3 regions were amplified from genomic DNA by means of the immunoSEQ Assay, a bias-controlled multiplex PCR. In the original analysis: Within the assay, amplification of reference gene primers was used to estimate how many nucleated cells each sample contained. Sequence reads were collapsed and filtered to measure the absolute abundance of every unique TCRbeta CDR3 rearrangement. For each sample, productive Simpson clonality was calculated by taking the square root of Simpson's diversity index across productive rearrangements. In its TCRdb copy, this immuneACCESS table keeps in-frame sequences only and misses some clones. Where compared with another copy, unresolved V genes explain less than half of these, and the others have no known cause. Clone size and the V and J calls come from that table; the DNA yielded D and trimming. The sample yields around 200,000 clones; approximately 87% were counted once. About 1% of the sample is held by the ten biggest clonotypes.

A remark on this clone: Its antigen has not been determined. No base quality values were provided; no much bigger clone lies one nucleotide off.

Inclusive of the bounding cysteine and phenylalanine, the CDR3 is 18 residues long. Just the 54-base CDR3 DNA is kept, in frame starting at base 1. The TCR sequence derives from a woman aged 18-29 years who had recovered from COVID-19. The sample consisted of peripheral blood. The sequence joins TRBV12-1 to TRBJ2-1; TRBD2 is the table's D call, not checked against the DNA. TRBV12-1 is listed as a pseudogene. The DNA reads TGTGCCAGCAGCTTTAGGGAGGGGACTCCGAATTCCTACAATGAGCAGTTCTTC. This translates into CASSFREGTPNSYNEQFF.